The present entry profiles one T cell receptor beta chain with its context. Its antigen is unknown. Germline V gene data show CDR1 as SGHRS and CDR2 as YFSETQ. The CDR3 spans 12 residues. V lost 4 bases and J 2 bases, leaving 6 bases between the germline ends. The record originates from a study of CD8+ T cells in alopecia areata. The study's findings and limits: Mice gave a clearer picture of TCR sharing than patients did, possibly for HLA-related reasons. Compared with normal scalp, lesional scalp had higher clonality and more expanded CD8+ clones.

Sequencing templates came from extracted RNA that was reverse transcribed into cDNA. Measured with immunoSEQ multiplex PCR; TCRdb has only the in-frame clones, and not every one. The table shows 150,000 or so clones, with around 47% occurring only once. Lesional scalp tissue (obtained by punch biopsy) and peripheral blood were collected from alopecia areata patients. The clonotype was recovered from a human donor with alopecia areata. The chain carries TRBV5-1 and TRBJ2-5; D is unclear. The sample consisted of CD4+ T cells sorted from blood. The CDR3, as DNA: TGCGCCAGCAGCATAGAACAAGAGACCCAGTACTTC. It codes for CASSIEQETQYF. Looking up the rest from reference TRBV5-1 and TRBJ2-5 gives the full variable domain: KAGVTQTPRYLIKTRGQQVTLSCSPISGHRSVSWYQQTPGQGLQFLFEYFSETQRNKGNFPGRFSGRQFSNSRSEMNVSTLELGDSALYLCASSIEQETQYFGPGTRLLVL.